This entry features one TCR beta chain sequence. Its antigen is currently unknown. Using immunoSEQ multiplex PCR, the repertoire was profiled, and TCRdb retains in-frame clones only, with some absent. Of about 400,000 clones listed, approximately 83% are singletons. Treatment noted: about 20 received Ad26.COV2.S at low or high dose, single or two shots; roughly 5 received placebo; per-sample allocation not given. Samples analyzed were those drawn on day 63 after the first vaccine or placebo injection. The sample is drawn from a study of Ad26.COV2.S vaccination and SARS-CoV-2 variants. Overall study results and limits: Placebo recipients and vaccine recipients were similar in non-spike TCR breadth. Spike-specific TCR breadth in vaccine recipients exceeded that seen in placebo recipients.

CDR3 length: 14 amino acids. J gave up 3 bases and V 4 bases, and 5 bases lay outside the gene matches. Germline V gene data show CDR1 as SGDLS and CDR2 as YYNGEE. The sample consisted of peripheral blood, taken in a trial of Ad26.COV2.S vaccine versus placebo. This sequence was found in a person between 18 and 59 years old who received the Ad26.COV2.S COVID-19 vaccine or a placebo. This sequence joins TRBV9 and TRBJ2-7, with 9 bases lining up with TRBD1. CDR3 loop: CASSQGQGGYEQYF. The CDR3 nucleotides read TGTGCCAGCAGCCAGGGACAGGGCGGCTACGAGCAGTACTTC.